This T cell receptor beta chain was observed in a study of shared clonotypes between healthy human individuals. The data were produced by immunoSEQ multiplex PCR, yet TCRdb's version contains in-frame clones alone and is incomplete. The top ten hold over 20% of the sample, which has about 110,000 clones, roughly two thirds seen once. This CDR3 has 16 residues. The J segment lost 5 bases and the V segment lost 3 bases, leaving 9 bases of the junction unmatched. Looked up from germline, CDR1 is SGHAT and CDR2 is FQDESV (reference sequence). The J gene is TRBJ2-1, the V gene TRBV11-1; 8 bases are a match to TRBD2. The clonotype comes from a woman in her twenties or thirties in good health. The sample comprised memory CD8+ T cells sorted from blood. Described subset: CD45RO+ cells pooled with CCR7-negative TemRA cells. The CDR3 bases are TGTGCCAGCAGCTTTAGTTCGACTAGCGAGAACAATGAGCAGTTCTTC. It codes for CASSFSSTSENNEQFF.